These T cell receptor beta chains were read from a single sample in a study of early T cells in non-severe SARS-CoV-2 infection. TCRdb called the 5' RACE reads again in MiXCR, with one record for every CDR3 protein. The sample holds some 66,000 distinct CDR3 sequences, over 10% seen once. The specimen was whole blood. The receptors originated from an adult who was a healthcare worker with PCR-confirmed SARS-CoV-2 infection or an uninfected control (not recorded which). The CDR3 runs from the conserved cysteine through the conserved F or W.

V gene: TRBV6-5
CDR3 protein: CASSRLASEAFF

V gene: TRBV6-5
CDR3 protein: CASSTLIRGTEAFF

V gene: TRBV29-1
CDR3 protein: CSVEDRESYGYTF

V gene: TRBV7-2
CDR3 protein: CASRQDFAGNWGTQYF

V gene: TRBV5-8
CDR3 protein: CASSFSPDQETQYF

V gene: TRBV29-1
CDR3 protein: CSVSSGRAREQFF

V gene: TRBV18
CDR3 protein: CASSRLQSGTSNEQYF

V gene: TRBV3-1
CDR3 protein: CASSPYQGYEQYF

V gene: TRBV6-1
CDR3 protein: CASSEVGWSSSYNSPLHF

V gene: TRBV10-3
CDR3 protein: CAISGTGYSNQPQHF

V gene: TRBV24-1
CDR3 protein: CAVSGSSYNEQFF

V gene: TRBV20-1
CDR3 protein: CSARQGSSGNQPQHF

V gene: TRBV7-9
CDR3 protein: CASSPRDNRLFF

V gene: TRBV19
CDR3 protein: CASSHQGADGELFF

V gene: TRBV20-1
CDR3 protein: CSAKEGDSPLHF

V gene: TRBV5-1
CDR3 protein: CASSLQGTDEQYF

V gene: TRBV7-2
CDR3 protein: CASSLGGTRKLGTQYF

V gene: TRBV12-3/TRBV12-4
CDR3 protein: CASSLGGAFIHEQFF

V gene: TRBV7-3
CDR3 protein: CASSSKSGTRYTEAFF

V gene: TRBV5-1
CDR3 protein: CASSLGTSGLGELFF

V gene: TRBV7-9
CDR3 protein: CASSLLAYDTQYF

V gene: TRBV5-4
CDR3 protein: CASSLSGGVYNEQFF

V gene: TRBV29-1
CDR3 protein: CSSEGSGRETQYF

V gene: TRBV27
CDR3 protein: CASSSNDRDNSPLHF

V gene: TRBV29-1
CDR3 protein: CSVAGADGSTDTQYF

V gene: TRBV9
CDR3 protein: CASSVTGARSPLHF

V gene: TRBV20-1
CDR3 protein: CSANQQGRFTEAFF

V gene: TRBV7-2
CDR3 protein: CASSLSGSYEQYF

V gene: TRBV7-9
CDR3 protein: CASSLFAGAPSYEQYF

V gene: TRBV6-5
CDR3 protein: CASSPRVLMNTEAFF

V gene: TRBV7-2
CDR3 protein: CASSSGLAGPYQETQYF

V gene: TRBV29-1
CDR3 protein: CSVRDRSYNEQFF

V gene: TRBV5-1
CDR3 protein: CASHEGRTYGYTF